These T cell receptor beta chains were read from a single sample in a study of T cells in Graves' hyperthyroidism and ophthalmopathy. In TCRdb, the multiplex PCR reads were re-called with MiXCR into one record per CDR3 protein. Of fewer than 650,000 distinct CDR3 sequences in the sample, 14% were seen once. What was sequenced was blood. Receptor source: a woman in her 40s with Graves' hyperthyroidism. The CDR3 runs from the conserved cysteine through the conserved F or W. Each record gives: D gene, J gene, clone size, V gene, CDR3 protein, CDR3 DNA. The D gene is left open where the match is weak. Not every row has a clone size; where given, it reads once, few, many or a size class.

d_gene: .
j_gene: TRBJ1-3
abundance: .
v_gene: TRBV11-3
CDR3aa: CASSLEDGLSGNTIYF
CDR3nt: TGTGCCAGCAGCTTAGAAGACGGCCTCTCTGGAAACACCATATATTTT

d_gene: TRBD2
j_gene: TRBJ2-1
abundance: many
v_gene: TRBV7-9
CDR3aa: CASSLGLAGRNEQFF
CDR3nt: TGTGCCAGCAGCTTAGGGCTAGCGGGAAGGAATGAGCAGTTCTTC

d_gene: .
j_gene: TRBJ2-7
abundance: .
v_gene: TRBV29-1
CDR3aa: CSVVTGFYEQYF
CDR3nt: TGCAGCGTTGTGACAGGTTTCTACGAGCAGTACTTC

d_gene: .
j_gene: TRBJ1-5
abundance: .
v_gene: TRBV6-1
CDR3aa: CASRLTQTSNQPQHF
CDR3nt: TGTGCCAGCAGGTTGACACAGACTAGCAATCAGCCCCAGCATTTT

d_gene: .
j_gene: TRBJ2-1
abundance: many
v_gene: TRBV18
CDR3aa: CASSPPMGDKRREQFF
CDR3nt: TGTGCCAGCTCACCACCGATGGGAGATAAACGGAGGGAGCAGTTCTTC

d_gene: .
j_gene: TRBJ1-2
abundance: many
v_gene: TRBV9
CDR3aa: CASSRSDHDGYTF
CDR3nt: TGTGCCAGCAGCAGGTCAGACCATGATGGCTACACCTTC

d_gene: .
j_gene: TRBJ2-5
abundance: many
v_gene: TRBV7-3
CDR3aa: CASSLTPSAPETQYF
CDR3nt: TGTGCCAGCAGCTTAACGCCTAGCGCCCCAGAGACCCAGTACTTC

d_gene: .
j_gene: TRBJ1-1
abundance: many
v_gene: TRBV30
CDR3aa: CAWKFSVGGIEAFF
CDR3nt: TGTGCCTGGAAATTTTCGGTGGGGGGCATTGAAGCTTTCTTT

d_gene: .
j_gene: TRBJ1-1
abundance: many
v_gene: TRBV27
CDR3aa: CASSPPPSLGTEAFF
CDR3nt: TGTGCCAGCAGTCCTCCCCCCTCCCTGGGGACTGAAGCTTTCTTT

d_gene: TRBD2
j_gene: TRBJ2-1
abundance: many
v_gene: TRBV7-9
CDR3aa: CASSLGSGRSYNEQFF
CDR3nt: TGTGCCAGCAGCTTAGGTAGCGGGAGGTCCTACAATGAGCAGTTCTTC

d_gene: TRBD2
j_gene: TRBJ2-1
abundance: .
v_gene: TRBV6-1
CDR3aa: CASSALGGSIDEQFF
CDR3nt: TGTGCCAGCAGTGCGTTGGGCGGGAGTATAGATGAGCAGTTCTTC

d_gene: .
j_gene: TRBJ2-7
abundance: once
v_gene: TRBV5-1
CDR3aa: CASSAPGTEYSYEQYF
CDR3nt: TGCGCCAGCAGCGCCCCAGGAACAGAGTACTCCTACGAGCAGTACTTC

d_gene: .
j_gene: TRBJ1-2
abundance: many
v_gene: TRBV5-1
CDR3aa: CASSPNTGTDYTF
CDR3nt: TGCGCCAGCAGCCCAAACACAGGTACCGACTACACCTTC

d_gene: .
j_gene: TRBJ2-7
abundance: few
v_gene: TRBV25-1
CDR3aa: CASSVAGTQQHEQYF
CDR3nt: TGTGCCAGCAGTGTCGCCGGGACCCAACAACACGAGCAGTACTTC

d_gene: TRBD2
j_gene: TRBJ2-1
abundance: many
v_gene: TRBV13
CDR3aa: CASRDPGGLAGVNEQFF
CDR3nt: TGTGCCAGCAGAGACCCCGGGGGACTAGCGGGAGTTAATGAGCAGTTCTTC

d_gene: TRBD1
j_gene: TRBJ1-5
abundance: few
v_gene: TRBV7-6
CDR3aa: CASSLDTGAGQPQHF
CDR3nt: TGTGCCAGCAGCTTAGATACAGGGGCGGGTCAGCCCCAGCATTTT

d_gene: TRBD1
j_gene: TRBJ2-3
abundance: many
v_gene: TRBV5-1
CDR3aa: CASSLSGQGGRDTQYF
CDR3nt: TGCGCCAGCAGCTTGTCCGGACAGGGAGGTCGGGATACGCAGTATTTT

d_gene: TRBD1
j_gene: TRBJ2-1
abundance: many
v_gene: TRBV28
CDR3aa: CASSLVAGQGLYNEQFF
CDR3nt: TGTGCCAGCAGTTTAGTTGCCGGACAGGGCTTATACAATGAGCAGTTCTTC

d_gene: TRBD2
j_gene: TRBJ2-2
abundance: .
v_gene: TRBV11-2
CDR3aa: CASSSTSGATRELFF
CDR3nt: TGTGCCAGCAGCTCCACTAGCGGGGCGACCCGGGAGCTGTTTTTT

d_gene: .
j_gene: TRBJ2-3
abundance: many
v_gene: TRBV5-1
CDR3aa: CASSPTKPPDTQYF
CDR3nt: TGCGCCAGCAGCCCGACTAAACCGCCAGATACGCAGTATTTT

d_gene: .
j_gene: TRBJ2-7
abundance: .
v_gene: TRBV20-1
CDR3aa: CSAEKLRESFEQYF
CDR3nt: TGCAGTGCCGAGAAGCTCCGTGAGTCTTTCGAGCAGTACTTC

d_gene: TRBD1
j_gene: TRBJ1-5
abundance: .
v_gene: TRBV7-8
CDR3aa: CASSPSGDRGSNQPQHF
CDR3nt: TGTGCCAGCAGCCCTAGCGGGGACAGGGGTAGCAATCAGCCCCAGCATTTT

d_gene: TRBD2
j_gene: TRBJ2-1
abundance: many
v_gene: TRBV2
CDR3aa: CASSAGTPGGEQFF
CDR3nt: TGTGCCAGCAGTGCCGGGACGCCGGGAGGTGAGCAGTTCTTC

d_gene: .
j_gene: TRBJ1-1
abundance: many
v_gene: TRBV11-2
CDR3aa: CASSRNRVGTEAFF
CDR3nt: TGTGCCAGCAGCCGAAACAGGGTGGGCACTGAAGCTTTCTTT

d_gene: .
j_gene: TRBJ2-2
abundance: .
v_gene: TRBV4-2
CDR3aa: CASSQVSGLNTGELFF
CDR3nt: TGTGCCAGCAGCCAAGTTTCAGGGCTTAACACCGGGGAGCTGTTTTTT

d_gene: .
j_gene: TRBJ2-3
abundance: many
v_gene: TRBV7-9
CDR3aa: CASSLGMGPADTQYF
CDR3nt: TGTGCCAGCAGCTTAGGTATGGGGCCCGCAGATACGCAGTATTTT

d_gene: .
j_gene: TRBJ2-4
abundance: few
v_gene: TRBV5-1
CDR3aa: CASSPTALAKNIQYF
CDR3nt: TGCGCCAGCAGCCCGACGGCTCTAGCCAAAAACATTCAGTACTTC

d_gene: .
j_gene: TRBJ2-5
abundance: many
v_gene: TRBV11-2
CDR3aa: CASSPDRQETQYF
CDR3nt: TGTGCCAGCAGCCCAGACAGGCAAGAGACCCAGTACTTC

d_gene: .
j_gene: TRBJ2-2
abundance: few
v_gene: TRBV30
CDR3aa: CAWMETWTGNTGELFF
CDR3nt: TGTGCCTGGATGGAAACCTGGACGGGGAACACCGGGGAGCTGTTTTTT

d_gene: .
j_gene: TRBJ2-7
abundance: many
v_gene: TRBV28
CDR3aa: CASSLRAKRSSYEQYF
CDR3nt: TGTGCCAGCAGTTTACGGGCCAAAAGGAGCTCCTACGAGCAGTACTTC

d_gene: .
j_gene: TRBJ1-1
abundance: .
v_gene: TRBV29-1
CDR3aa: CSVTGALNTEAFF
CDR3nt: TGCAGCGTTACCGGGGCCTTGAACACTGAAGCTTTCTTT

d_gene: .
j_gene: TRBJ1-1
abundance: .
v_gene: TRBV14
CDR3aa: CASSPSPRVEAFF
CDR3nt: TGTGCCAGCAGCCCTTCACCCAGGGTGGAAGCTTTCTTT

d_gene: .
j_gene: TRBJ1-5
abundance: .
v_gene: TRBV5-4
CDR3aa: CASSTEGTSAQHF
CDR3nt: TGTGCCAGCAGCACCGAGGGGACATCGGCTCAGCATTTT

d_gene: .
j_gene: TRBJ1-3
abundance: many
v_gene: TRBV12-3/TRBV12-4
CDR3aa: CASSFGQISGNTIYF
CDR3nt: TGTGCCAGCAGTTTTGGTCAGATCTCTGGAAACACCATATATTTT

d_gene: .
j_gene: TRBJ2-7
abundance: many
v_gene: TRBV20-1
CDR3aa: CSAAPWEGPYEQYF
CDR3nt: TGCAGTGCAGCTCCTTGGGAAGGGCCCTACGAGCAGTACTTC

d_gene: .
j_gene: TRBJ2-1
abundance: .
v_gene: TRBV29-1
CDR3aa: CSVEFETYNEQFF
CDR3nt: TGCAGCGTTGAGTTTGAGACCTACAATGAGCAGTTCTTC

d_gene: .
j_gene: TRBJ2-1
abundance: many
v_gene: TRBV7-9
CDR3aa: CAANSGGARDEQFF
CDR3nt: TGTGCGGCTAACTCCGGGGGTGCTAGGGATGAGCAGTTCTTC

d_gene: .
j_gene: TRBJ2-7
abundance: .
v_gene: TRBV7-2
CDR3aa: CASSFSGAIYEQYF
CDR3nt: TGTGCCAGCAGCTTTAGCGGAGCGATCTACGAGCAGTACTTC

d_gene: .
j_gene: TRBJ2-1
abundance: few
v_gene: TRBV5-8
CDR3aa: CASSFYGTTNEQFF
CDR3nt: TGTGCCAGCAGCTTTTACGGGACCACCAATGAGCAGTTCTTC

d_gene: .
j_gene: TRBJ2-7
abundance: many
v_gene: TRBV3-1
CDR3aa: CASSQAGIDEQYF
CDR3nt: TGTGCCAGCAGCCAAGCTGGGATAGACGAGCAGTACTTC

d_gene: .
j_gene: TRBJ2-1
abundance: few
v_gene: TRBV29-1
CDR3aa: CSAVQGYEQFF
CDR3nt: TGCAGCGCCGTACAGGGCTATGAGCAGTTCTTC

d_gene: TRBD1
j_gene: TRBJ1-5
abundance: many
v_gene: TRBV5-1
CDR3aa: CASSEQTGSNQPQHF
CDR3nt: TGCGCCAGCAGCGAGCAGACAGGGAGCAATCAGCCCCAGCATTTT

d_gene: .
j_gene: TRBJ2-1
abundance: once
v_gene: TRBV30
CDR3aa: CAWSMGLYNDQFF
CDR3nt: TGTGCCTGGAGTATGGGACTTTACAATGACCAGTTCTTC

d_gene: .
j_gene: TRBJ2-4
abundance: few
v_gene: TRBV6-1
CDR3aa: CASTSTGGANIQYF
CDR3nt: TGTGCCAGCACTTCGACTGGGGGTGCAAACATTCAGTACTTC

d_gene: .
j_gene: TRBJ2-1
abundance: many
v_gene: TRBV6-1
CDR3aa: CASSYGDPLQPPYNEQFF
CDR3nt: TGTGCCAGCAGTTACGGGGACCCTCTACAACCCCCTTACAATGAGCAGTTCTTC

d_gene: .
j_gene: TRBJ1-1
abundance: .
v_gene: TRBV4-1
CDR3aa: CASGADGENTEAFF
CDR3nt: TGCGCCAGCGGGGCGGACGGGGAGAACACTGAAGCTTTCTTT

d_gene: .
j_gene: TRBJ2-7
abundance: many
v_gene: TRBV5-1
CDR3aa: CASSLVGAQQYF
CDR3nt: TGCGCCAGCAGCTTGGTAGGAGCCCAGCAGTACTTC

d_gene: .
j_gene: TRBJ2-7
abundance: .
v_gene: TRBV3-1
CDR3aa: CASSQAGGCEQCF
CDR3nt: TGTGCCAGCAGCCAGGCCGGAGGTTGCGAGCAGTGCTTC

d_gene: TRBD1
j_gene: TRBJ2-5
abundance: many
v_gene: TRBV2
CDR3aa: CASSGPGGRETQYF
CDR3nt: TGTGCCAGCAGTGGACCAGGGGGTCGAGAGACCCAGTACTTC

d_gene: .
j_gene: TRBJ2-1
abundance: .
v_gene: TRBV7-2
CDR3aa: CASSLRVYNEQFF
CDR3nt: TGTGCCAGCAGCCTTAGGGTCTACAATGAGCAGTTCTTC

d_gene: .
j_gene: TRBJ1-5
abundance: .
v_gene: TRBV7-8
CDR3aa: CASSLGTSYSNQPQHF
CDR3nt: TGTGCCAGCAGCTTAGGGACAAGTTATAGCAATCAGCCCCAGCATTTT

d_gene: .
j_gene: TRBJ2-7
abundance: many
v_gene: TRBV2
CDR3aa: CASCDPRESSYEQYF
CDR3nt: TGTGCCAGCTGCGACCCCAGGGAAAGCTCCTACGAGCAGTACTTC

d_gene: TRBD2
j_gene: TRBJ2-1
abundance: .
v_gene: TRBV6-1
CDR3aa: CASSGNLGLGEHNEQFF
CDR3nt: TGTGCCAGCAGTGGTAACCTGGGACTAGGCGAGCACAATGAGCAGTTCTTC

d_gene: .
j_gene: TRBJ2-1
abundance: many
v_gene: TRBV7-2
CDR3aa: CASSNTSSSYNEQFF
CDR3nt: TGTGCCAGCAGCAATACTAGCAGCTCCTACAATGAGCAGTTCTTC

d_gene: .
j_gene: TRBJ1-5
abundance: many
v_gene: TRBV6-1
CDR3aa: CASGSNQPQHF
CDR3nt: TGTGCCAGCGGTAGCAATCAGCCCCAGCATTTT

d_gene: .
j_gene: TRBJ2-1
abundance: many
v_gene: TRBV28
CDR3aa: CASSSGDYNEQFF
CDR3nt: TGTGCCAGCAGTTCGGGGGATTACAATGAGCAGTTCTTC

d_gene: .
j_gene: TRBJ1-3
abundance: many
v_gene: TRBV28
CDR3aa: CASSLWAGSGNTIYF
CDR3nt: TGTGCCAGCAGTTTATGGGCAGGCTCTGGAAACACCATATATTTT

d_gene: .
j_gene: TRBJ2-7
abundance: many
v_gene: TRBV28
CDR3aa: CASRTAIPQLRPGQYF
CDR3nt: TGTGCCAGCAGAACCGCCATCCCCCAGTTACGACCGGGGCAGTACTTC